The 24 T cell receptor beta chains reported below all come from one sample, sequenced in a study of Tregs in tolerant kidney transplant recipients. This table comes from immunoSEQ multiplex PCR, and its TCRdb copy is limited to in-frame clones, with some not included. The sample has roughly 17,000 clones, approximately 80% seen once. Sequenced: Tregs from blood. These receptors were obtained from a human donor in good health.

This clone was seen once. This chain's CDR3 is CASSPQADTQYF. CDR3 in DNA: TGTGCCAGCAGCCCGCAGGCAGATACGCAGTATTTT. This chain uses TRBV7-6 with TRBJ2-3, with no clear D. The germline V gene encodes CDR1 SGHVS and CDR2 FNYEAQ. The V gene lost 5 bases and the J gene lost 4 bases, with 7 bases spanning the gap. The CDR3 covers 12 residues.

The V call is TRBV9, the J call TRBJ2-7; D is possibly TRBD2 (5 bases). V gave up 3 bases and J gave up 10 bases, with 17 bases separating them. The CDR3 contains 13 residues. Per the germline V gene, CDR1 is SGDLS and CDR2 is YYNGEE. The CDR3 sequence: CASSAEASGTQYF. Written as DNA, the CDR3 is TGTGCCAGCAGCGCGGAGGCGAGCGGTACTCAGTACTTC.

The genes are TRBV10-3 and TRBJ2-1, with D possibly being TRBD1 (6 bases). Germline V CDR1 and CDR2: ENHRY, SYGVKD. V lost 5 bases and J 5 bases, leaving 19 bases between the germline ends. The CDR3 spans 16 residues. Here the CDR3 DNA reads TGTGCCATCAGTTCCTACCAGGCAGGGGTGGACAATGAGCAGTTCTTC. It codes for CAISSYQAGVDNEQFF.

The chain combines TRBV6-5 with TRBJ1-2; TRBD1 is a possible D gene (5 bases). The CDR3 contains 13 residues. Between the trimmed V and J ends, which lost 6 bases and 2 bases, there was a span of 10 bases. The germline CDR1 and CDR2 sequences are MNHEY and SVGAGI. This chain's CDR3 is CASSRDLNYGYTF. CDR3 DNA sequence: TGTGCCAGCAGCCGGGACCTCAACTATGGCTACACCTTC.

The chain carries TRBV7-2 and TRBJ1-1, with 7 bases aligning to TRBD1. This CDR3 comprises 17 residues. Per germline, CDR1 SGHTA and CDR2 FQGNSA. The J segment lost 0 bases and the V segment lost 1 base, leaving 8 bases of the junction unmatched. Here the CDR3 DNA reads TGTGCCAGCAGCTTAGGTCGTTCGGGACAGATGAACACTGAAGCTTTCTTT. Translation gives CASSLGRSGQMNTEAFF.

The rearrangement uses TRBV11-2 and TRBJ1-3; the D gene is possibly TRBD1 (5 bases). CDR1 SGHAT and CDR2 FQNNGV come from the germline V gene. There are 15 residues in the CDR3. V lost 2 bases and J lost 4, with 12 bases in between. The CDR3 protein is CASSLYRGVGNTIYF. The CDR3, as DNA: TGTGCCAGCAGCTTATATCGGGGGGTCGGAAACACCATATATTTT.

Only one count was recorded for this clone. The V call is TRBV4-1, the J call TRBJ2-5, with D unclear. V gave up 2 bases and J gave up 5 bases, with 15 bases separating them. This CDR3 is built from 15 residues. CDR1 is MGHRA and CDR2 is YSYEKL in the germline V gene. CDR3 sequence reads: CASSQQGSFRETQYF. The CDR3 coding sequence is TGCGCCAGCAGCCAACAAGGGTCTTTTCGGGAGACCCAGTACTTC.

This chain joins TRBV18 and TRBJ2-1; D may be TRBD2 (5 bases). Trimming left V 5 bases short and J 12 bases short, with 26 bases between. CDR1 and CDR2 (germline): KGHSH, LQKENI. This CDR3 contains 16 residues. The DNA for the CDR3 is TGTGCCAGCTCAGAACTCTCTAGCAATCTATATTCGGGGCAGTTCTTC. It encodes CASSELSSNLYSGQFF.

The rearrangement uses TRBV19 and TRBJ1-5; TRBD1 matches at 9 bases. Trimming at V came to 10 bases and at J to 4 bases, leaving 14 bases not matched to a gene. Germline lookup yields CDR1 LNHDA and CDR2 SQIVND (reference sequence). The CDR3 length is 16 residues. CDR3 DNA sequence: TGTGCCATCCGGGACAGGGTCTCCCCCTCGAATCAGCCCCAGCATTTT. The encoded protein is CAIRDRVSPSNQPQHF.

A few counts support this clone. V is TRBV18 and J is TRBJ1-2, with 10 bases aligning to TRBD1. CDR1 and CDR2 (germline): KGHSH, LQKENI. CDR3 length: 18 amino acids. With V trimmed by 2 bases and J by 3 bases, 12 bases remained unmatched. Written as DNA, the CDR3 is TGTGCCAGCTCACCAAGGGGACAGGGGACGATTTTTGACTATGGCTACACCTTC. Its translation: CASSPRGQGTIFDYGYTF.

A single count supports this clone. The chain couples TRBV5-4 to TRBJ1-2, with D hard to call. Germline loops: CDR1 SGHNT, CDR2 YYREEE (reference sequence). This CDR3 is 13 amino acids long. V lost 4 bases and J 1 base, leaving 8 bases between the germline ends. The CDR3 reads CASSADVNYGYTF. In DNA form, the CDR3 reads TGTGCCAGCAGCGCGGACGTTAACTATGGCTACACCTTC. Filled out from reference TRBV5-4 and TRBJ1-2, the complete variable domain reads ETGVTQSPTHLIKTRGQQVTLRCSSQSGHNTVSWYQQALGQGPQFIFQYYREEENGRGNFPPRFSGLQFPNYSSELNVNALELDDSALYLCASSADVNYGYTFGSGTRLTVV.

The chain has TRBV9 and TRBJ2-1; TRBD2 matches at 10 bases. V was clipped by 0 bases and J by 6 bases; unmatched bases: 3. Germline V gives CDR1 SGDLS, CDR2 YYNGEE. CDR3 length: 15 amino acids. The CDR3 DNA sequence: TGTGCCAGCAGCGTAGTAGGACTAGCGGCCAATGAGCAGTTCTTC. Translating it yields CASSVVGLAANEQFF.

This clone is judged medium-sized (0.01 to 0.1%). The rearrangement links TRBV10-3 to TRBJ1-2, with D perhaps TRBD1 (5 bases). Trimming cost V 2 bases and J 4 bases, with 23 bases left between them. Germline CDR1 and CDR2: ENHRY and SYGVKD. The CDR3 runs 18 residues. The CDR3 nucleotides are TGTGCCATCAGTGAGAGCTTCGGGGGGTTCGCCCGGTCCTATGGCTACACCTTC. Amino acid sequence: CAISESFGGFARSYGYTF.

The genes are TRBV11-1 and TRBJ2-2; 8 nucleotides match TRBD2. This CDR3 spans 14 amino acids. Germline V gene data show CDR1 as SGHAT and CDR2 as FQDESV (reference sequence). V lost 7 bases to trimming and J lost 7 bases; unmatched junction nucleotides: 8. CDR3: CASKASGSNGELFF. The DNA for the CDR3 is TGTGCCAGCAAGGCCAGCGGGAGTAACGGGGAGCTGTTTTTT.

This chain uses TRBV5-5 with TRBJ1-5; D gene unclear. The CDR3 covers 14 residues. The V and J ends lost 4 bases and 5 bases respectively, with 13 bases between them. The V gene's germline CDR1 is SGHKS and CDR2 YYEKEE (reference sequence). The CDR3, as DNA: TGTGCCAGCAGCCCTATCGCTATCGATCAGCCCCAGCATTTT. Translation gives CASSPIAIDQPQHF.

CDR3 region: CASSPAPGDGQYF. Here the CDR3 DNA reads TGTGCCAGCTCCCCGGCTCCGGGGGACGGGCAGTATTTT. The chain employs TRBV18 and TRBJ2-3; D is possibly TRBD2 (6 bases). CDR1 KGHSH and CDR2 LQKENI come from the germline V gene. This CDR3 is built from 13 residues. The V and J ends lost 6 bases and 11 bases respectively, with 18 bases between them.

V usage is TRBV5-1 and J usage is TRBJ2-5; 12 bases map to TRBD1. The V and J ends lost 4 bases and 6 bases, in that order; junction bases with no gene match: 10. Germline CDR1 SGHRS, CDR2 YFSETQ. This CDR3 comprises 16 residues. This CDR3 is CASSLGGTGGAKTQYF. The CDR3 DNA is TGCGCCAGCAGCCTGGGGGGGACAGGGGGCGCGAAGACCCAGTACTTC.

The CDR3 region has the DNA TGTGCCTGGAGTTCCCCTGGACGGCTGAATTCACCCCTCCACTTT. Its protein is CAWSSPGRLNSPLHF. The chain carries TRBV30 and TRBJ1-6; D ambiguous. The ends were cut back, 2 bases at V and 7 bases at J, with 15 bases in the middle. Germline V gene sequence: CDR1 GTSNPN, CDR2 SVGIG (reference sequence). The CDR3 totals 15 residues. The full variable domain, its missing parts supplied by reference TRBV30 and TRBJ1-6, is SQTIHQWPATLVQPVGSPLSLECTVEGTSNPNLYWYRQAAGRGLQLLFYSVGIGQISSEVPQNLSASRPQDRQFILSSKKLLLSDSGFYLCAWSSPGRLNSPLHFGNGTRLTVT.

The chain carries TRBV10-3 and TRBJ2-3, with 9 bases matching TRBD2. With 5 bases clipped from V and 10 bases from J, the junction kept 10 bases outside the gene matches. Germline V gene data show CDR1 as ENHRY and CDR2 as SYGVKD. This CDR3 has 14 amino acids. The CDR3 protein is CAISPGLAPLSQYF. CDR3 DNA: TGTGCCATCAGTCCGGGACTAGCCCCTTTGTCGCAGTATTTT.

The rearrangement uses TRBV7-2 and TRBJ2-7; tentatively, D is TRBD2 (7 bases). Per germline, CDR1 SGHTA and CDR2 FQGNSA. Between the trimmed V and J ends, which lost 2 bases and 0 bases, there was a span of 17 bases. CDR3 size: 17 residues. CDR3 sequence reads: CASSLLGGVTPSYEQYF. The CDR3 DNA reads as TGTGCCAGCAGCTTACTAGGGGGGGTCACCCCCTCCTACGAGCAGTACTTC.

This chain uses TRBV28 with TRBJ1-5; no definite D call. CDR3 size: 13 residues. Germline loops: CDR1 MDHEN, CDR2 SYDVKM. Trimming cost V 8 bases and J 6 bases, with 14 bases left between them. The DNA for the CDR3 is TGTGCCAGCGGCGGCGAGGGCTTTCAGCCCCAGCATTTT. Amino acid sequence: CASGGEGFQPQHF.

This clone was recorded only once. The chain joins TRBV4-3 to TRBJ2-5, with D unresolved. This CDR3 has 13 residues. Germline-derived CDR1 and CDR2 are LGHNA and YSLEER. V lost 1 base and J 5 bases, leaving 8 bases between the germline ends. CDR3 sequence (DNA): TGCGCCAGCAGCCAAGGGAAGGACGAGACCCAGTACTTC. It yields the protein CASSQGKDETQYF.

The chain has TRBV19 and TRBJ2-3; weak D call: TRBD2 (6 bases). Trimming shortened V by 5 bases and J by 0 bases, and 9 bases separated the two germline ends. Looked up from germline, CDR1 is LNHDA and CDR2 is SQIVND (reference sequence). The length of the CDR3 is 14 residues. Here the CDR3 DNA reads TGTGCCAGTAGTCTGGGGACTAGCACAGATACGCAGTATTTT. Encoded protein: CASSLGTSTDTQYF.

This clone appeared a single time. For the CDR3, the DNA is TGTGCCAGCAGCCCGGGACAGGGCCGCTCTGGGGCCAACGTCCTGACTTTC. Translated: CASSPGQGRSGANVLTF. The chain joins TRBV2 to TRBJ2-6, with 9 nucleotides matching TRBD1. Germline CDR1 and CDR2: SNHLY and FYNNEI. The V segment lost 6 bases and the J segment 0 bases; nucleotides outside the gene matches: 6. This CDR3 region has 17 residues.